A single sample gave rise to the 17 T cell receptor beta chains below, sequenced in a study of human thymus T cells. Resections from corrective heart surgery provided thymus tissue. Clones were sequenced by immunoSEQ multiplex PCR, and TCRdb holds only the in-frame ones, with some missing. The table lists tens of thousands of clones, approximately 97% of them singletons. Input material: thymus tissue. Receptors originate from a boy under three years old with a congenital heart defect but otherwise immunologically healthy.

The chain recombines TRBV7-2 with TRBJ2-3; a possible D gene is TRBD1 (7 bases). This CDR3 contains 16 residues. Germline-derived CDR1 and CDR2 are SGHTA and FQGNSA. V lost 4 bases and J 4 bases, leaving 18 bases between the germline ends. The CDR3 DNA sequence: TGTGCCAGCAGCTCCACGACAGGGCGGGAACCAGATACGCAGTATTTT. Its protein product is CASSSTTGREPDTQYF.

This chain uses TRBV7-9 with TRBJ2-3; 12 nucleotides align to TRBD1. The junction had 8 bases not matched to a gene; V was cut back by 1 base and J by 0 bases. In germline, CDR1 is SEHNR, CDR2 FQNEAQ (reference sequence). The length of the CDR3 is 19 residues. In DNA form, the CDR3 reads TGTGCCAGCAGCTTAGTTCCGGGACAGGGGGCACATAGCACAGATACGCAGTATTTT. Translated, it gives CASSLVPGQGAHSTDTQYF.

This chain connects TRBV11-2 to TRBJ1-3; D uncertain. The CDR3 runs to 16 residues. In germline, CDR1 is SGHAT, CDR2 FQNNGV. Between the trimmed V and J ends, which lost 1 base and 0 bases, there was a span of 10 bases. The CDR3 loop is CASSLGGGSSGNTIYF. The CDR3 bases are TGTGCCAGCAGCTTAGGGGGTGGGTCCTCTGGAAACACCATATATTTT.

V and J are TRBV19 and TRBJ1-5; D is possibly TRBD1 (5 bases). CDR1 and CDR2 (germline): LNHDA, SQIVND (reference sequence). Trimming cost V 3 bases and J 3 bases, with 21 bases left between them. The CDR3 spans 18 residues. DNA for the CDR3: TGTGCCAGTAGTATCGGTCAAGGGGCGGTTTTAGACAATCAGCCCCAGCATTTT. It translates to CASSIGQGAVLDNQPQHF. Complete variable domain (other parts from reference TRBV19 and TRBJ1-5): DGGITQSPKYLFRKEGQNVTLSCEQNLNHDAMYWYRQDPGQGLRLIYYSQIVNDFQKGDIAEGYSVSREKKESFPLTVTSAQKNPTAFYLCASSIGQGAVLDNQPQHFGDGTRLSIL.

The chain couples TRBV15 to TRBJ2-3; TRBD2 matches at 9 bases. Germline CDR1 reads LNHNV; CDR2 reads YYDKDF (reference sequence). The CDR3 spans 19 residues. Trimming cost V 10 bases and J 4 bases; bases outside gene matches: 24. The CDR3 spells CAIHRLAETNKELPDTQYF. In nucleotides, the CDR3 is TGTGCCATTCACAGACTAGCGGAGACCAACAAGGAGCTACCAGATACGCAGTATTTT.

This clone was seen once. At one end the junction does not follow the germline gene, possibly because of a read error. CDR3 region: CARSEPRGANVLTF. The DNA of the CDR3 is TGTGCCCGCAGTGAGCCGCGTGGGGCCAACGTCCTGACTTTC. The V gene is TRBV6-1, the J gene TRBJ2-6, with no clear D. This CDR3 region has 14 residues. CDR1 and CDR2 from the germline V gene are MNHNS and SASEGT.

The rearrangement uses TRBV6-4 and TRBJ2-1, with 12 bases that match TRBD2. The trim removed 6 bases at V and 0 bases at J, leaving 9 bases unmatched. The CDR3 has 18 amino acids. Germline-derived CDR1 and CDR2 are MRHNA and SNTAGT. The CDR3 nucleotides read TGTGCCAGCAGAAAACTAGCGGGAGGTCCCAGCTCCTACAATGAGCAGTTCTTC. It specifies CASRKLAGGPSSYNEQFF.

The gene calls are TRBV18 and TRBJ1-4, with 7 bases matching TRBD1. V gave up 2 bases and J gave up 2 bases; unmatched junction bases: 20. Germline V CDR1 and CDR2: KGHSH, LQKENI. This CDR3 is 21 amino acids long. The CDR3 DNA follows: TGTGCCAGCTCACCAATTCTTGGGACAGTAACCACCTTGGGCACTAATGAAAAACTGTTTTTT. Encoded protein: CASSPILGTVTTLGTNEKLFF.

The rearrangement links TRBV11-3 to TRBJ1-3; D is undetermined. V was clipped by 3 bases and J by 3 bases, with 6 bases between them. Germline V gene sequence: CDR1 SGHNT, CDR2 YENEEA. The CDR3 consists of 13 residues. CDR3 region: CASSFLLGNTIYF. The CDR3 DNA reads as TGTGCCAGCAGCTTCCTTCTTGGAAACACCATATATTTT.

The chain couples TRBV12-5 to TRBJ2-5; 8 bases map to TRBD1. Per the germline V gene, CDR1 is LGHNT and CDR2 is FRNRAP. The CDR3 extends over 18 amino acids. J gave up 2 bases and V 7 bases, and 18 bases lay outside the gene matches. The CDR3 nucleotides are TGTGCTAGTGCCAACCTGAGCCCCCCGGGGGACAGGCAAGAGACCCAGTACTTC. Protein: CASANLSPPGDRQETQYF.

This chain connects TRBV27 to TRBJ1-2; D might be TRBD1 (6 bases). The germline CDR1 and CDR2 sequences are MNHEY and SMNVEV (reference sequence). The germline V and J ends were trimmed by 3 bases and 0 bases, with 8 bases remaining between them. This CDR3 is 14 amino acids long. CDR3 sequence: CASSLTGPNYGYTF. In DNA, the CDR3 is TGTGCCAGCAGTTTGACAGGCCCTAACTATGGCTACACCTTC.

This sequence joins TRBV19 and TRBJ2-7; 11 bases fit TRBD1. The CDR3 runs 14 residues. CDR1 and CDR2 (germline): LNHDA, SQIVND (reference sequence). V gave up 6 bases and J gave up 2 bases; unmatched junction bases: 3. In DNA, the CDR3 is TGTGCCAGTAGGCCGGGACAGGGGGCCTACGAGCAGTACTTC. This sequence encodes CASRPGQGAYEQYF. Supplemented by reference TRBV19 and TRBJ2-7, the full variable domain reads DGGITQSPKYLFRKEGQNVTLSCEQNLNHDAMYWYRQDPGQGLRLIYYSQIVNDFQKGDIAEGYSVSREKKESFPLTVTSAQKNPTAFYLCASRPGQGAYEQYFGPGTRLTVT.

The chain carries TRBV5-8 and TRBJ2-7, with D maybe TRBD1 (6 bases). This CDR3 is 16 amino acids long. V lost 3 bases to trimming and J lost 3 bases, with 19 bases between them. Germline V gene data show CDR1 as SGHTS and CDR2 as YDEGEE. The DNA of the CDR3 is TGTGCCAGCAGCTACCACGCGGACAGTGATTTCTACGAGCAGTACTTC. Translated, it gives CASSYHADSDFYEQYF.

This clone was recorded only once. The genes are TRBV15 and TRBJ1-4; TRBD1 matches 7 bases. The CDR3 consists of 14 residues. CDR1 is LNHNV, CDR2 YYDKDF, per germline (reference sequence). With 4 bases clipped from V and 5 bases from J, the junction kept 4 bases outside the gene matches. CDR3 region: CATSTQDRNEKLFF. DNA for the CDR3: TGTGCCACCAGCACGCAGGACAGGAATGAAAAACTGTTTTTT.

This clone was seen a single time. The V call is TRBV19, the J call TRBJ1-2; D not resolved. V dropped 3 bases and J dropped 4 bases, with 12 bases sitting between them. There are 14 residues in the CDR3. CDR1 is LNHDA and CDR2 is SQIVND in the germline V gene (reference sequence). CDR3 protein: CASSIGARGYGYTF. In DNA, the CDR3 is TGTGCCAGTAGTATTGGTGCACGAGGCTATGGCTACACCTTC.

The chain combines TRBV7-9 with TRBJ2-4; no clear D. Germline V gene data show CDR1 as SEHNR and CDR2 as FQNEAQ (reference sequence). The CDR3 is made up of 11 amino acids. Trimming pared 3 bases from V and 7 bases from J, leaving 4 bases between. For the CDR3, the DNA is TGTGCCAGCAGCTTCTTGAACATTCAGTACTTC. This encodes CASSFLNIQYF.

The genes are TRBV27 and TRBJ2-5; D is ambiguous. Germline V gene data show CDR1 as MNHEY and CDR2 as SMNVEV (reference sequence). The V gene lost 5 bases and the J gene lost 5 bases, with 24 bases spanning the gap. This CDR3 contains 17 residues. The CDR3 bases are TGTGCCAGCAGTCCCCATTCCCTGGGTTGGTCTACGGAGACCCAGTACTTC. Protein: CASSPHSLGWSTETQYF.